This T cell receptor (beta chain) was captured by sequencing in a study of blood T cells in healthy people across ages. This clonotype came up a few times. Its antigen is still unknown. Germline CDR1 reads MGHDK; CDR2 reads SYGVNS. The CDR3 spans 13 residues. The authors ran a second PCR of roughly 7 to 11 cycles using a sample-barcoded 5' primer and a J-beta primer mix. TCRdb reprocessed the 5' RACE reads with MiXCR, giving one entry per CDR3 protein. Altogether some 900,000 distinct CDR3 sequences are present, about 28% being singletons, with the ten largest covering 15% to 20%. Study results and caveats: Changes in expanded clonotypes were possibly confounded, as the CMV status of donors was unknown. Versus aged donors, long-lived donors had higher diversity and more naive CD4+ cells.

The chain combines TRBV25-1 with TRBJ2-7, with D unresolved. The J call may be incorrect, as the DNA end agrees better with TRBJ2-5. Sequencing was done on a sample of blood. The sequence was obtained from a woman of 80 years or more in good health. This chain's CDR3 is CASSRRTGETQYF. The CDR3 DNA reads TGTGCCAGCAGTCGAAGGACCGGTGAGACCCAGTACTTC.